This TCR beta chain derives from a study of memory B cells and T cells in multiple sclerosis. The method was immunoSEQ multiplex PCR; TCRdb's version includes in-frame clones alone and lacks a portion of them. The repertoire holds about 300 clones, with 70% to 90% as singletons. After stimulus-free culture, autoproliferating CFSE-dim and non-proliferating CFSE-high T cells were sequenced separately. 5x10^7 CFSE-labeled PBMCs were cultured around seven days unstimulated, then replicate wells were pooled. On this clone: What it binds is unknown.

Trimming removed 5 bases at V and 2 bases at J, with 10 bases between. CDR3 length: 13 residues. Germline V gene sequence: CDR1 MDHEN, CDR2 SYDVKM. This chain links TRBV28 with TRBJ2-7; the D gene is possibly TRBD2 (6 bases). The sample taken for sequencing was PBMCs from blood kept in culture. This receptor was taken from a human donor with multiple sclerosis. The CDR3 here is CASSPPGAYEQYF. In DNA, the CDR3 is TGTGCCAGCAGTCCCCCGGGGGCCTACGAGCAGTACTTC.